The 21 T cell receptor beta chains presented below share a single source sample, sequenced in a study of OX40 agonist ivuxolimab in advanced cancers. Sequencing was performed with immunoSEQ multiplex PCR; in TCRdb, only in-frame clones are kept and a portion is missing. This table holds around 92,000 clones, 85% to 95% found once. The material sequenced was CD4+ or CD8+ T cells sorted from blood, taken in a trial of the OX40 agonist ivuxolimab. The receptors come from an adult with an advanced solid tumor such as melanoma, head and neck, liver or kidney cancer.

J is TRBJ2-2 and V is TRBV20-1; no definite D call. V was clipped by 1 base and J by 6 bases, with 3 bases between them. The CDR3 length is 11 residues. CDR1 DFQATT and CDR2 SNEGSKA come from the germline V gene (reference sequence). The CDR3 coding sequence is TGCAGTGCTAGAGTCCCCGGGGAGCTGTTTTTT. It yields the protein CSARVPGELFF.

There are a few counts of this clone. V and J are TRBV2 and TRBJ1-5; D not certain. Germline values: CDR1 SNHLY, CDR2 FYNNEI. Trimming left V 1 base short and J 5 bases short, with 6 bases between. The CDR3 consists of 13 residues. This CDR3 is CASSEERDQPQHF. DNA for the CDR3: TGTGCCAGCAGTGAAGAAAGGGATCAGCCCCAGCATTTT.

The CDR3 protein is CASSEGGGGTEAFF. In nucleotides, the CDR3 is TGTGCCAGCAGTGAGGGGGGAGGCGGCACTGAAGCTTTCTTT. The chain links TRBV2 to TRBJ1-1, with D perhaps matching TRBD1 (5 bases). Between the trimmed V and J ends, which lost 3 bases and 4 bases, there was a span of 12 bases. CDR1 is SNHLY, CDR2 FYNNEI, per germline. This CDR3 is built from 14 residues. The full variable domain, in which reference TRBV2 and TRBJ1-1 provide the parts outside the CDR3, is EPEVTQTPSHQVTQMGQEVILRCVPISNHLYFYWYRQILGQKVEFLVSFYNNEISEKSEIFDDQFSVERPDGSNFTLKIRSTKLEDSAMYFCASSEGGGGTEAFFGQGTRLTVV.

The rearrangement links TRBV6-5 to TRBJ2-7; D remains ambiguous. V was trimmed by 2 bases and J by 1 base, leaving 6 bases between them. CDR1 and CDR2 from the germline V gene are MNHEY and SVGAGI. The CDR3 is 13 residues long. This chain's CDR3 is CASSYGTSYEQYF. In DNA form, the CDR3 reads TGTGCCAGCAGTTACGGCACATCCTACGAGCAGTACTTC.

The chain joins TRBV4-3 to TRBJ1-2; TRBD1 is a possible D gene (5 bases). Trimming pared 3 bases from V and 6 bases from J, leaving 20 bases between. Germline CDR1 is LGHNA and CDR2 is YSLEER. This CDR3 spans 16 amino acids. The CDR3 sequence: CASSHVGLGRDHGYTF. The CDR3 nucleotides read TGCGCCAGCAGCCACGTGGGGTTGGGCAGGGACCATGGCTACACCTTC.

The genes are TRBV2 and TRBJ2-1; 9 positions agree with TRBD2. CDR1 and CDR2 (germline): SNHLY, FYNNEI. The CDR3 has 15 amino acids. With 7 bases clipped from V and 1 base from J, the junction kept 5 bases outside the gene matches. The DNA for the CDR3 is TGTGCCAGCAAATTTAGCGGGGGATCCTACAATGAGCAGTTCTTC. It codes for CASKFSGGSYNEQFF.

The chain couples TRBV11-3 to TRBJ1-3; D is uncertain. Trimming took off 2 bases at V and 0 bases at J, with 8 bases between the two ends. This CDR3 contains 15 residues. The germline V gene encodes CDR1 SGHNT and CDR2 YENEEA. The CDR3 loop is CASSLRILSGNTIYF. Written as DNA, the CDR3 is TGTGCCAGCAGCTTACGGATCCTCTCTGGAAACACCATATATTTT.

This chain uses TRBV10-3 with TRBJ2-7; D unclear. The germline CDR1 and CDR2 sequences are ENHRY and SYGVKD. V dropped 5 bases and J dropped 6 bases, with 11 bases sitting between them. This CDR3 is built from 12 residues. CDR3: CAISSDSGEQYF. The CDR3 DNA is TGTGCCATCAGTTCCGACTCTGGCGAGCAGTACTTC.

The chain employs TRBV6-4 and TRBJ2-7; 10 bases are a match to TRBD1. Germline CDR1 and CDR2: MRHNA and SNTAGT. The CDR3 totals 16 residues. V lost 6 bases and J lost 2; bases outside the gene matches: 10. As DNA, the CDR3 is TGTGCCAGCAGCCTAGGACCGGGACAGGGGACCTACGAGCAGTACTTC. Its translation is CASSLGPGQGTYEQYF.

This sequence joins TRBV28 and TRBJ1-5, with 7 bases lining up with TRBD1. Germline V gene data show CDR1 as MDHEN and CDR2 as SYDVKM. CDR3 size: 16 residues. The junction had 14 bases not matched to a gene; V was cut back by 6 bases and J by 6 bases. The CDR3 here is CASSRQGWDSGQPQHF. For the CDR3, the DNA is TGTGCCAGCAGCCGACAGGGTTGGGATTCAGGTCAGCCCCAGCATTTT.

The rearrangement joins TRBV11-2 to TRBJ2-7; 7 bases agree with TRBD1. The germline CDR1 and CDR2 sequences are SGHAT and FQNNGV. CDR3 length: 15 residues. Germline trimming cut 6 bases from V and 3 bases from J; bases unmatched to any gene: 11. In DNA form, the CDR3 reads TGTGCCAGCAGGTCCCACAGGGGACGCCTCTACGAGCAGTACTTC. Protein product: CASRSHRGRLYEQYF.

This clone has just one count. V and J are TRBV19 and TRBJ1-1; D call uncertain. This CDR3 comprises 15 residues. V gave up 1 base and J gave up 0 bases, with 9 bases separating them. Germline CDR1 and CDR2: LNHDA and SQIVND (reference sequence). CDR3 amino acids: CASSIVGSMNTEAFF. CDR3 bases: TGTGCCAGTAGTATAGTCGGCAGCATGAACACTGAAGCTTTCTTT. The full variable domain, in which reference TRBV19 and TRBJ1-1 provide the parts outside the CDR3, is DGGITQSPKYLFRKEGQNVTLSCEQNLNHDAMYWYRQDPGQGLRLIYYSQIVNDFQKGDIAEGYSVSREKKESFPLTVTSAQKNPTAFYLCASSIVGSMNTEAFFGQGTRLTVV.

The rearrangement links TRBV6-6 to TRBJ1-2; D not certain. Germline V gives CDR1 MNHNY, CDR2 SVGAGI (reference sequence). This CDR3 has 13 residues. Trimming shortened V by 2 bases and J by 2 bases, and 6 bases separated the two germline ends. Written as DNA, the CDR3 is TGTGCCAGCAGTTACGTTGGGAACTATGGCTACACCTTC. It codes for CASSYVGNYGYTF.

The rearrangement joins TRBV18 to TRBJ2-1; possibly TRBD2 for D (5 bases). V was shortened by 4 bases and J by 5 bases, with 15 bases between the two germline ends. Germline V gene data show CDR1 as KGHSH and CDR2 as LQKENI. CDR3 size: 15 residues. The CDR3 protein is CASSLTSGYNNEQFF. The CDR3, as DNA: TGTGCCAGCTCACTTACCTCGGGGTATAACAATGAGCAGTTCTTC.

This chain connects TRBV5-1 to TRBJ2-1; the D is unclear. The ends were cut back, 2 bases at V and 0 bases at J, with 9 bases in the middle. CDR1 SGHRS and CDR2 YFSETQ come from the germline V gene. CDR3 length: 15 amino acids. CDR3 DNA: TGCGCCAGCAGCTTAGACCCGAGCTCCTACAATGAGCAGTTCTTC. It codes for CASSLDPSSYNEQFF.

This chain uses TRBV6-6 with TRBJ1-2; 8 bases fit TRBD1. In germline, CDR1 is MNHNY, CDR2 SVGAGI (reference sequence). The CDR3 consists of 13 residues. V was clipped by 8 bases and J by 6 bases; unmatched bases: 8. CDR3 coding DNA: TGTGCCAGCGCCGTCCAGGGGGCGAATGGCTACACCTTC. It is translated as CASAVQGANGYTF.

This rearrangement joins TRBV30 to TRBJ1-1, with D perhaps matching TRBD1 (6 bases). This CDR3 comprises 14 residues. Germline CDR1 and CDR2: GTSNPN and SVGIG (reference sequence). V was shortened by 3 bases and J by 11 bases, with 22 bases between the two germline ends. The CDR3 sequence: CAWSLRGMGGPAFF. The CDR3 DNA sequence: TGTGCCTGGAGCCTGCGCGGGATGGGGGGCCCGGCTTTCTTT.

The chain combines TRBV6-1 with TRBJ2-7; the D is unclear. There are 12 residues in the CDR3. Trimming shortened V by 4 bases and J by 7 bases, and 11 bases separated the two germline ends. Germline loops: CDR1 MNHNS, CDR2 SASEGT. The CDR3 protein is CASSVALWEQYV. The CDR3 coding sequence is TGTGCCAGCAGTGTAGCCCTGTGGGAGCAGTACGTC.

V gene TRBV27 combines with J gene TRBJ1-2; a weak D match, TRBD1 (6 bases). Germline loops: CDR1 MNHEY, CDR2 SMNVEV (reference sequence). With 5 bases removed from V and 8 bases from J, the gap between germline ends came to 12 bases. The CDR3 loop spans 12 amino acids. The DNA of the CDR3 is TGTGCCAGCAGTATGGACAGAGCCGGCTACACCTTC. Its protein is CASSMDRAGYTF.

The V call is TRBV4-3, the J call TRBJ1-2; tentative D call: TRBD1 (6 bases). CDR1 is LGHNA, CDR2 YSLEER, per germline. The CDR3 contains 15 residues. Deletions cut 0 bases from V and 4 bases from J, with 12 bases between. As DNA, the CDR3 is TGCGCCAGCAGCCAAGATAGTACAGGGCCCTATGGCTACACCTTC. This translates into CASSQDSTGPYGYTF.

V and J are TRBV14 and TRBJ2-3; TRBD2 agrees at 10 bases. Germline V gives CDR1 SGHDN, CDR2 FVKESK. This CDR3 contains 15 residues. The trim removed 6 bases at V and 1 base at J, leaving 4 bases unmatched. The CDR3 DNA follows: TGTGCCAGCAGATCCGGGACTAGCGGCACAGATACGCAGTATTTT. Protein sequence: CASRSGTSGTDTQYF.